The 25 T cell receptor beta chains presented below share a single source sample, sequenced in a study of blood T cell repertoires in COVID-19. Sequenced by immunoSEQ multiplex PCR; TCRdb stores in-frame clones only, minus some. The data hold hundreds of thousands of clones, with roughly nine tenths observed a single time. Source material: peripheral blood. Receptors originate from a man aged 60 to 75 who had recovered from COVID-19.

This chain joins TRBV6-2 or TRBV6-3 and TRBJ2-7, with a weak D call TRBD1 (6 bases). V lost 5 bases and J 3 bases, leaving 17 bases between the germline ends. This CDR3 has 15 amino acids. Germline loops: CDR1 MNHEY, CDR2 SVGEGT. The CDR3 coding sequence is TGTGCCAGCAGTGGGGGCGTGGGGGCCGGCTACGAGCAGTACTTC. Its translation: CASSGGVGAGYEQYF.

The DNA for the CDR3 is TGCGCCAGTAGACAGGGGGCTCTCTATGGCTACACCTTC. The encoded protein is CASRQGALYGYTF. The chain joins TRBV5-1 to TRBJ1-2, with 10 bases that match TRBD1. The ends lost 8 bases at V and 4 bases at J; junction bases unmatched: 5. Germline CDR1 SGHRS, CDR2 YFSETQ. The CDR3 is 13 residues long.

The chain uses TRBV9 and TRBJ2-5, with 7 bases lining up with TRBD2. The CDR3 loop spans 16 amino acids. Germline V gene data show CDR1 as SGDLS and CDR2 as YYNGEE. V was clipped by 5 bases and J by 4 bases; unmatched bases: 14. Here the CDR3 DNA reads TGTGCCAGCAGTGAGGGCCTAGCGGTCTTTGGAGAGACCCAGTACTTC. This gives the protein CASSEGLAVFGETQYF.

This chain links TRBV24-1 with TRBJ2-1, with TRBD2 matching 13 bases. Germline CDR1 and CDR2: KGHDR and SFDVKD. Trimming took 1 base from V and 7 from J; bases not matched to a gene: 9. This CDR3 spans 18 amino acids. The CDR3 loop reads CATSDFTGLAGQVNEQFF. The CDR3 nucleotides read TGTGCCACCAGTGATTTCACGGGACTAGCGGGACAGGTTAATGAGCAGTTCTTC.

The chain carries TRBV2 and TRBJ2-5; 11 nucleotides line up with TRBD1. CDR3 size: 15 residues. Germline values: CDR1 SNHLY, CDR2 FYNNEI. The V and J ends lost 3 bases and 3 bases, in that order; junction bases with no gene match: 3. CDR3 in DNA: TGTGCCAGCAGTGAGGGACAGGGGGTCGAAGAGACCCAGTACTTC. This codes for CASSEGQGVEETQYF.

Points on this clone: One end of the junction does not line up with germline, which may come from a read error. The chain recombines TRBV7-2 with TRBJ1-5, with D possibly TRBD1 on 5 matching bases. The CDR3 is made up of 15 amino acids. Germline loops: CDR1 SGHTA, CDR2 FQGNSA. The CDR3 bases are TGTGCCAGCAGCTTAGAAGGGGCCACCCATCAACCCCAGCATTTT. This sequence encodes CASSLEGATHQPQHF.

The chain uses TRBV29-1 and TRBJ2-5; D perhaps matches TRBD1 (5 bases). CDR3 length: 13 amino acids. CDR1 SQVTM and CDR2 ANQGSEA come from the germline V gene. Deletions cut 4 bases from V and 4 bases from J, with 13 bases between. The CDR3 region is CSVGQGIRETQYF. As DNA, the CDR3 is TGCAGCGTTGGCCAGGGCATCCGAGAGACCCAGTACTTC. Looking up the rest from reference TRBV29-1 and TRBJ2-5 gives the full variable domain: SAVISQKPSRDICQRGTSLTIQCQVDSQVTMMFWYRQQPGQSLTLIATANQGSEATYESGFVIDKFPISRPNLTFSTLTVSNMSPEDSSIYLCSVGQGIRETQYFGPGTRLLVL.

CDR3 region: CATSGADKSSYNEQFF. The CDR3 DNA follows: TGTGCCACCAGTGGCGCCGACAAATCCTCCTACAATGAGCAGTTCTTC. V gene TRBV24-1 combines with J gene TRBJ2-1, with no clear D. Germline-derived CDR1 and CDR2 are KGHDR and SFDVKD. There are 16 residues in the CDR3. V lost 5 bases and J 0 bases, leaving 13 bases between the germline ends.

This chain connects TRBV19 to TRBJ1-2; 11 nucleotides line up with TRBD1. The CDR3 extends over 13 amino acids. The germline V gene encodes CDR1 LNHDA and CDR2 SQIVND (reference sequence). V shed 9 bases, J shed 4 bases, and the junction held 4 bases outside the gene matches. This CDR3 reads CASRDRGTYGYTF. CDR3 sequence (DNA): TGTGCCAGCAGGGACAGGGGGACCTATGGCTACACCTTC.

This clone was counted only a few times. The V call is TRBV11-1, the J call TRBJ2-1; TRBD2 matches 9 bases. V dropped 5 bases and J dropped 3; count of bases not matched to a gene: 5. The CDR3 sequence is 15 residues long. Germline V gene data show CDR1 as SGHAT and CDR2 as FQDESV (reference sequence). The CDR3 DNA sequence: TGTGCCAGCAGCGAGACTAGCGGCATCTACAATGAGCAGTTCTTC. Its protein is CASSETSGIYNEQFF.

This chain uses TRBV7-2 with TRBJ1-1; tentatively, D is TRBD1 (5 bases). Trimming shortened V by 3 bases and J by 0 bases, and 11 bases separated the two germline ends. CDR1 and CDR2 (germline): SGHTA, FQGNSA. The CDR3 loop spans 15 amino acids. In nucleotides, the CDR3 is TGTGCCAGCAGCTTTTCGGTGACAGTGAACACTGAAGCTTTCTTT. Translating it yields CASSFSVTVNTEAFF.

The chain uses TRBV11-2 and TRBJ2-7, with TRBD1 matching 11 bases. The ends lost 3 bases at V and 4 bases at J; junction bases unmatched: 5. Germline values: CDR1 SGHAT, CDR2 FQNNGV. The CDR3 runs 15 residues. Here the CDR3 reads CASSFPGTGGYEQYF. As DNA, the CDR3 is TGTGCCAGCAGCTTCCCCGGGACAGGGGGGTACGAGCAGTACTTC.

A remark on this clone: Germline and junction disagree at one end, which may indicate a read error. V is TRBV5-8 and J is TRBJ2-6; D is ambiguous. Germline CDR1 is SGHTS and CDR2 is YDEGEE. This CDR3 has 15 residues. CDR3 residues: CASSLDGSGANVLTF. Here the CDR3 DNA reads TGTGCCAGCAGCTTGGACGGGTCTGGCGCCAACGTCCTGACTTTC.

The rearrangement links TRBV28 to TRBJ2-7; D is possibly TRBD1 (6 bases). V was clipped by 3 bases and J by 0 bases, with 12 bases between them. From germline, CDR1 is MDHEN and CDR2 SYDVKM. The CDR3 sequence is 15 residues long. CDR3 amino acids: CASSFHRDNSYEQYF. CDR3 in DNA: TGTGCCAGCAGTTTCCACCGGGACAACTCCTACGAGCAGTACTTC.

The chain recombines TRBV24-1 with TRBJ2-3; D unresolved. The V gene lost 0 bases and the J gene lost 1 base, with 10 bases spanning the gap. Germline CDR1 KGHDR, CDR2 SFDVKD. The CDR3 length is 16 residues. This chain's CDR3 is CATSDLGPLGTDTQYF. DNA for the CDR3: TGTGCCACCAGTGATTTGGGCCCCCTAGGCACAGATACGCAGTATTTT.

This chain uses TRBV27 with TRBJ2-7; tentative D call: TRBD2 (6 bases). The V end lost 7 bases, the J end lost 2 bases, and 18 bases lay between the germline ends. Germline assignment: CDR1 MNHEY and CDR2 SMNVEV (reference sequence). The CDR3 is 15 amino acids. The CDR3 sequence is CASTLQGGNPYEQYF. The CDR3 DNA reads as TGTGCCAGCACCCTCCAGGGCGGGAACCCCTACGAGCAGTACTTC.

The V and J genes are TRBV7-3 and TRBJ2-2; 8 bases map to TRBD1. Germline CDR1 is SGHTA and CDR2 is FQGTGA. V was pared by 0 bases and J by 4 bases, with 7 bases of the junction left unmatched. The CDR3 sequence is 17 residues long. Here the CDR3 reads CASSLTSGQGRTGELFF. The CDR3 region has the DNA TGTGCCAGCAGCTTAACGAGTGGACAGGGACGCACCGGGGAGCTGTTTTTT.

The chain couples TRBV2 to TRBJ2-7; D gene unclear. Germline CDR1 reads SNHLY; CDR2 reads FYNNEI. The CDR3 loop spans 15 amino acids. The V end lost 0 bases, the J end lost 4 bases, and 13 bases lay between the germline ends. CDR3 sequence: CASSEAPFYSYEQYF. The CDR3 DNA reads TGTGCCAGCAGTGAAGCGCCTTTTTACAGTTACGAGCAGTACTTC.

This clone came up a few times. The chain carries TRBV7-2 and TRBJ2-3; D unclear. This CDR3 comprises 13 residues. Germline lookup yields CDR1 SGHTA and CDR2 FQGNSA. Trimming removed 5 bases from V and 7 bases from J, with 13 bases in between. CDR3 residues: CASSETNLNTQYF. The CDR3 coding sequence is TGTGCCAGCAGCGAGACAAATTTGAATACGCAGTATTTT.

The CDR3 DNA follows: TGCGCCAGCAGCTCCGGAGATCCACGGGACACCATATATTTT. Translating it yields CASSSGDPRDTIYF. The chain couples TRBV5-1 to TRBJ1-3; D remains ambiguous. The V and J ends lost 3 bases and 8 bases respectively, with 15 bases between them. CDR3 length equals 14 residues. Germline V gives CDR1 SGHRS, CDR2 YFSETQ.

The chain joins TRBV18 to TRBJ2-2, with D possibly TRBD1 on 5 matching bases. V was cut by 3 bases and J by 2 bases, with 10 bases left in between. Germline V CDR1 and CDR2: KGHSH, LQKENI. This CDR3 is 15 amino acids long. CDR3 sequence reads: CASSPGQLNTGELFF. Written as DNA, the CDR3 is TGTGCCAGCTCACCCGGACAACTAAACACCGGGGAGCTGTTTTTT.

The chain carries TRBV19 and TRBJ1-3, with D perhaps TRBD1 (6 bases). Germline CDR1 is LNHDA and CDR2 is SQIVND (reference sequence). CDR3 size: 15 residues. Trimming shortened V by 10 bases and J by 0 bases, and 16 bases separated the two germline ends. The CDR3 DNA reads TGTGCCACCTATTTCAGGGGCATCTCTGGAAACACCATATATTTT. Translating it yields CATYFRGISGNTIYF.

V is TRBV13 and J is TRBJ2-1; tentative D call: TRBD1 (6 bases). This CDR3 contains 12 residues. Trimming shortened V by 5 bases and J by 13 bases, and 15 bases separated the two germline ends. Germline CDR1 is PRHDT and CDR2 is FYEKMQ (reference sequence). The CDR3 DNA reads as TGTGCCAGCAGCACAGCCCAGGGGCACCAGTTCTTC. This gives the protein CASSTAQGHQFF.

The CDR3 loop reads CASREAGVGGYGYTF. The CDR3 DNA sequence: TGTGCCAGCAGAGAAGCAGGGGTTGGCGGCTATGGCTACACCTTC. The chain joins TRBV11-2 to TRBJ1-2; TRBD1 is a possible D gene (6 bases). Germline V CDR1 and CDR2: SGHAT, FQNNGV. The V gene lost 6 bases and the J gene lost 4 bases, with 18 bases spanning the gap. The CDR3 is 15 residues long.

The CDR3 loop reads CASNSGKGTGELFF. The CDR3 bases are TGTGCCAGCAATAGCGGGAAGGGCACCGGGGAGCTGTTTTTT. The chain carries TRBV3-1 (or the pseudogene TRBV3-2) and TRBJ2-2; 8 nucleotides align to TRBD2. Germline-derived CDR1 and CDR2 are LGHDT and YNNKEL (reference sequence). The J segment lost 4 bases and the V segment lost 7 bases, leaving 5 bases of the junction unmatched. There are 14 residues in the CDR3.